This T cell receptor (beta chain) stems from a study of cytomegalovirus exposure and HLA in healthy donors. Study findings and constraints: Among TCR beta chains, those listed as cytomegalovirus-associated numbered some 170. Despite most TCR sequences being rare, some public TCRs occurred in many donors.

The CDR3 contains 15 residues. CDR1 and CDR2 (germline): MNHEY, SMNVEV (reference sequence). Trimming shortened V by 3 bases and J by 7 bases, and 15 bases separated the two germline ends. Note on this clone: Antigen unknown.

TCRdb's table, derived via immunoSEQ multiplex PCR, lists solely in-frame clones and lacks some. The sample consists of under 250,000 clones, about 86% of them appearing once. Sequencing was done on a sample of PBMCs. The source of this sequence is a man aged 18-30 years in good health and CMV-seronegative. This sequence joins TRBV27 and TRBJ2-2; possibly TRBD1 for D (5 bases). CDR3 DNA: TGTGCCAGCAGTTTGGTGGCTGGAAGGGGCGGGGAGCTGTTTTTT. Translating gives CASSLVAGRGGELFF.